The TCR beta chain described here comes from a study of blood T cell repertoires in COVID-19. Across the study: The United States, Italy and Spain were the sources of the acute and convalescent COVID-19 samples. In each case, the material was cDNA or gDNA derived from T cells, B-cell-depleted T cells, or PBMCs.

Original handling: Researchers report that nucleated cell counts were estimated from reference gene primer amplification. Only in-frame clones appear in the TCRdb table, and some are missing; sequencing was by immunoSEQ multiplex PCR. V and J calls and clone size are copied from that table; D and trimming were computed from the DNA. The sample carries roughly 250,000 clones, about 80% recorded once. Per the germline V gene, CDR1 is SGHRS and CDR2 is YFSETQ. This CDR3 contains 14 residues. Trimming cost V 3 bases and J 3 bases, with 11 bases left between them. The origin of this receptor is a human donor in a cohort sampled during active COVID-19. The chain joins TRBV5-1 to TRBJ2-3, with TRBD2 as a possible D gene (6 bases). The sample comprised peripheral blood. The CDR3 spells CASSSLGGTDTQYF. CDR3 coding DNA: TGCGCCAGCAGCTCACTTGGAGGGACAGATACGCAGTATTTT. Based on the CDR3 plus reference TRBV5-1 and TRBJ2-3, the full variable domain is KAGVTQTPRYLIKTRGQQVTLSCSPISGHRSVSWYQQTPGQGLQFLFEYFSETQRNKGNFPGRFSGRQFSNSRSEMNVSTLELGDSALYLCASSSLGGTDTQYFGPGTRLTVL.